This is a list of T cell receptor beta chains from one sample in a study of blood T cell repertoires in COVID-19. Sequencing was performed with immunoSEQ multiplex PCR; in TCRdb, only in-frame clones are kept and a portion is missing. There are nearly 95,000 clones in the sample; 80% occur only once, and less than 20% lies in the top ten. The material sequenced was peripheral blood. These receptors originate from a human donor in a cohort sampled during active COVID-19. CDR3s include the opening cysteine and the closing phenylalanine or tryptophan. D genes are given only for firm matches. Only part of the rows carry a size: once, few, many, or a class if the clone is expanded.

clone_size cdr3_length d_call j_call v_call cdr3_aa cdr3_nt
- 14 TRBD1 TRBJ1-2 TRBV2 CASSERDRLSGYTF TGTGCCAGCTCCGAGAGGGACAGATTATCTGGCTACACCTTC
- 14 TRBD1 TRBJ1-5 TRBV10-2 CASSVTGVSQPQHF TGCGCCAGCAGTGTGACAGGGGTGTCTCAGCCCCAGCATTTT
- 16 - TRBJ2-5 TRBV28 CATLPGGGPVQETQYF TGTGCCACCCTCCCTGGGGGGGGGCCGGTCCAAGAGACCCAGTACTTC
- 17 - TRBJ2-6 TRBV9 CASSAWGTGTGANVLTF TGTGCCAGCAGCGCCTGGGGAACAGGGACTGGGGCCAACGTCCTGACTTTC
- 12 - TRBJ2-1 TRBV6-5 CASSPQWGRGFF TGTGCCAGCAGTCCTCAGTGGGGAAGGGGGTTCTTC
- 14 - TRBJ1-1 TRBV28 CASSLRARETEAFF TGTGCCAGCAGTTTGCGGGCGCGAGAAACTGAAGCTTTCTTT
- 16 TRBD2 TRBJ2-7 TRBV2 CASTRLAGVGTYEQYF TGTGCCAGCACTAGACTAGCGGGAGTTGGGACCTACGAGCAGTACTTC
- 15 TRBD2 TRBJ2-7 TRBV30 CAWSVGSGGTYEQYF TGTGCCTGGAGTGTAGGTAGCGGGGGTACCTACGAGCAGTACTTC
- 15 TRBD1 TRBJ2-5 TRBV15 CATSTPGQGAETQYF TGTGCCACCAGCACACCCGGACAGGGCGCAGAGACCCAGTACTTC
- 15 - TRBJ1-5 TRBV4-1 CASSQVSRPNQPQHF TGCGCCAGCAGCCAAGTTTCGAGGCCCAATCAGCCCCAGCATTTT
- 15 TRBD2 TRBJ2-1 TRBV3-1/TRBV3-2 CASSQGLAGYNEQFF TGTGCCAGCAGCCAAGGGCTAGCGGGCTACAATGAGCAGTTCTTC
- 11 - TRBJ2-4 TRBV6-1 CASSEASPQYF TGTGCCAGCAGTGAAGCTTCCCCGCAGTACTTC
- 13 - TRBJ1-2 TRBV12-3/TRBV12-4 CASSRTGNYGYTF TGTGCCAGCAGTCGGACGGGGAACTATGGCTACACCTTC
- 15 - TRBJ2-5 TRBV3-1/TRBV3-2 CASSHPGHNQETQYF TGTGCCAGCAGCCACCCGGGACATAACCAAGAGACCCAGTACTTC
- 14 TRBD2 TRBJ2-7 TRBV7-3 CASSLASGSREQYF TGTGCCAGCAGCTTAGCCAGCGGGAGTAGAGAGCAGTACTTC
- 15 - TRBJ1-2 TRBV21-1 CASSKALGNREGYTF TGTGCCAGCAGCAAAGCGCTTGGGAACAGGGAGGGCTACACCTTC
few 16 TRBD1 TRBJ1-1 TRBV7-8 CASSYRGAIMNTEAFF TGTGCCAGCAGCTACAGGGGCGCTATTATGAACACTGAAGCTTTCTTT
- 16 - TRBJ2-7 TRBV3-1/TRBV3-2 CASSQRVLSGSYEQYF TGTGCCAGCAGCCAACGAGTACTATCGGGGTCTTACGAGCAGTACTTC
- 15 - TRBJ2-5 TRBV5-1 CASSLGAGAEETQYF TGCGCCAGCAGCTTGGGGGCGGGGGCGGAAGAGACCCAGTACTTC
once 13 TRBD1 TRBJ1-2 TRBV9 CASSERQGQGYTF TGTGCCAGCAGCGAACGACAGGGGCAAGGCTACACCTTC
- 14 - TRBJ2-5 TRBV7-3 CASSFAGMGETQYF TGTGCCAGCAGCTTCGCAGGGATGGGAGAGACCCAGTACTTC
once 14 TRBD1 TRBJ1-1 TRBV6-6 CASSSTGGSTEAFF TGTGCCAGCAGTTCGACAGGGGGGTCCACTGAAGCTTTCTTT
- 14 - TRBJ2-1 TRBV2 CASNLDNVGNEQFF TGTGCCAGCAATCTGGACAACGTTGGGAATGAGCAGTTCTTC
- 15 TRBD2 TRBJ2-1 TRBV9 CASSVEGTRNNEQFF TGTGCCAGCAGCGTAGAGGGGACTAGAAACAATGAGCAGTTCTTC
- 15 - TRBJ2-7 TRBV6-1 CASSEGGTGHYEQYF TGTGCCAGCAGTGAAGGGGGTACAGGACACTACGAGCAGTACTTC
- 13 TRBD1 TRBJ1-2 TRBV5-1 CASSLSGGYGYTF TGCGCCAGCAGCTTATCAGGGGGCTATGGCTACACCTTC
- 13 - TRBJ2-3 TRBV28 CASSTGNPDTQYF TGTGCCAGCAGTACAGGGAACCCAGATACGCAGTATTTT
- 15 - TRBJ2-2 TRBV19 CASSRDHANTGELFF TGTGCCAGTAGCCGGGATCACGCGAACACCGGGGAGCTGTTTTTT
- 13 - TRBJ2-2 TRBV4-1 CASSLWGDGELFF TGCGCCAGCAGCCTTTGGGGGGATGGGGAGCTGTTTTTT
- 14 TRBD1 TRBJ2-2 TRBV18 CASSVRQGTGELFF TGTGCCAGCTCAGTCCGACAGGGAACCGGGGAGCTGTTTTTT
- 15 TRBD2 TRBJ2-5 TRBV6-5 CASSAGLAVTETQYF TGTGCCAGCAGCGCGGGACTAGCGGTTACAGAGACCCAGTACTTC
- 16 - TRBJ2-4 TRBV29-1 CSVEESGGLAKNIQYF TGCAGCGTTGAAGAATCCGGGGGGCTAGCCAAAAACATTCAGTACTTC
few 17 TRBD2 TRBJ2-1 TRBV2 CASSVSSGAVSYNEQFF TGTGCCAGCAGTGTTTCTAGCGGGGCGGTGTCCTACAATGAGCAGTTCTTC
once 15 TRBD1 TRBJ2-2 TRBV5-1 CASSTQGADTGELFF TGCGCCAGCAGTACGCAGGGGGCTGACACCGGGGAGCTGTTTTTT
- 13 - TRBJ2-5 TRBV12-3/TRBV12-4 CASSLALGETQYF TGTGCCAGCAGTTTAGCGCTAGGAGAGACCCAGTACTTC
few 14 TRBD2 TRBJ2-7 TRBV6-5 CASRSLAGSYEQYF TGTGCCAGCAGATCCCTAGCGGGTTCCTACGAGCAGTACTTC
- 19 TRBD1 TRBJ2-6 TRBV6-2/TRBV6-3 CASSPGTGGGQAGANVLTF TGTGCCAGCAGCCCTGGGACAGGGGGAGGACAGGCTGGGGCCAACGTCCTGACTTTC
- 16 TRBD1 TRBJ2-2 TRBV5-6 CASSRGQGMITGELFF TGTGCCAGCAGCCGGGGACAGGGGATGATCACCGGGGAGCTGTTTTTT
- 14 - TRBJ1-5 TRBV2 CASTPQGLNQPQHF TGTGCCAGCACCCCGCAGGGCCTAAATCAGCCCCAGCATTTT
- 13 - TRBJ2-2 TRBV28 CASSSRLFGELFF TGTGCCAGCAGTTCCAGACTATTCGGGGAGCTGTTTTTT
- 12 - TRBJ1-4 TRBV6-6 CASTNPGEKLFF TGTGCCAGCACAAATCCCGGGGAAAAACTGTTTTTT
once 18 - TRBJ2-7 TRBV4-1 CASIERRGGPNEFYEQYF TGCGCCAGCATCGAAAGGAGGGGGGGGCCAAACGAGTTCTACGAGCAGTACTTC
- 16 - TRBJ2-2 TRBV6-2/TRBV6-3 CASSYSVRGGPGELFF TGTGCCAGCAGTTACTCGGTGCGAGGGGGTCCCGGGGAGCTGTTTTTT
few 17 TRBD2 TRBJ2-3 TRBV5-4 CASSLDPTSGSTDTQYF TGTGCCAGCAGCTTGGACCCGACTAGCGGGAGCACAGATACGCAGTATTTT
- 16 TRBD2 TRBJ2-7 TRBV11-2 CASSSGLAANVYEQYF TGTGCCAGCAGCTCGGGACTAGCGGCCAACGTGTACGAGCAGTACTTC
- 15 TRBD2 TRBJ2-1 TRBV18 CASSSLAASYNEQFF TGTGCCAGCTCATCCCTAGCGGCCTCCTACAATGAGCAGTTCTTC
- 13 - TRBJ1-3 TRBV19 CASSTGDGNTIYF TGTGCCAGTAGTACAGGGGACGGGAACACCATATATTTT
- 13 - TRBJ2-1 TRBV14 CASSQDPRFRQFF TGTGCCAGCAGCCAAGATCCGAGGTTTCGGCAGTTCTTC
- 14 - TRBJ2-4 TRBV27 CASKTGQRRNIQYF TGTGCCAGCAAGACTGGACAGAGAAGAAACATTCAGTACTTC
- 13 - TRBJ1-1 TRBV12-3/TRBV12-4 CASSFAVNTEAFF TGTGCCAGCAGTTTTGCGGTGAACACTGAAGCTTTCTTT
- 15 TRBD2 TRBJ2-3 TRBV5-1 CASSFSGASTDTQYF TGCGCCAGCAGCTTCAGCGGGGCTAGCACAGATACGCAGTATTTT
- 13 - TRBJ1-2 TRBV7-9 CASSLGGLAGYTF TGTGCCAGCAGCTTAGGAGGGTTGGCTGGCTACACCTTC
few 16 - TRBJ1-3 TRBV28 CASSLLGPVSGNTIYF TGTGCCAGCAGTTTATTGGGCCCGGTCTCTGGAAACACCATATATTTT